The present TCR beta chain was sequenced within a study of T cell responses to AZD1222 COVID-19 vaccine. The protocol was immunoSEQ multiplex PCR, while the TCRdb copy is restricted to in-frame clones and leaves out a portion. The table has under 200,000 clones, about nine tenths seen once. Turning to this clone: Its antigen is unidentified.

Whole-study findings and limits: There were mostly white British donors and more females than males, and clonal diversity was possibly underestimated. Nearly half of the spike-specific TCRs reportedly recognize variant regions that carry no mutations.

The receptor's source is an adult in good health. Specimen: peripheral blood, collected on day 0 of AZD1222 vaccination.

CDR3 coding DNA: TGTGCCAGCTCACCAACAGGAGTCTCTGGAAACACCATATATTTT. Translated, it gives CASSPTGVSGNTIYF. The chain carries TRBV18 and TRBJ1-3; perhaps TRBD1 as D (5 bases). Germline V gene data show CDR1 as KGHSH and CDR2 as LQKENI. V shed 2 bases and J shed 0 bases, with 8 bases lying between them. The CDR3 consists of 15 residues. Looking up the rest from reference TRBV18 and TRBJ1-3 gives the full variable domain: NAGVMQNPRHLVRRRGQEARLRCSPMKGHSHVYWYRQLPEEGLKFMVYLQKENIIDESGMPKERFSAEFPKEGPSILRIQQVVRGDSAAYFCASSPTGVSGNTIYFGEGSWLTVV.